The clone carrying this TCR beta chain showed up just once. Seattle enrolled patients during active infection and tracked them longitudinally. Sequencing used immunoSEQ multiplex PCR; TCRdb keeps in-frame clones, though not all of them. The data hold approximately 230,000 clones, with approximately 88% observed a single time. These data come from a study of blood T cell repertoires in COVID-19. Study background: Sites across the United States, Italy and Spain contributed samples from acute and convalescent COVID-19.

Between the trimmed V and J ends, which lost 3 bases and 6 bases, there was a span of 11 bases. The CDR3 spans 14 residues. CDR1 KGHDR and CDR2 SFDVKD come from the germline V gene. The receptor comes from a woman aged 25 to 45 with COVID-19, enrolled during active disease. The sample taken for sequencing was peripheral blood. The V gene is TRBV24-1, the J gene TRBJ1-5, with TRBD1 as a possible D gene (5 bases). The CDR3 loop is CATSDGAGSQPQHF. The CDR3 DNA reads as TGTGCCACCAGTGATGGGGCGGGGAGTCAGCCCCAGCATTTT.